One and the same sample provided the 12 T cell receptor beta chains below, sequenced in a study of blood T cell repertoires in COVID-19. Method: immunoSEQ multiplex PCR; TCRdb's copy keeps in-frame clones and lacks some. The sample lists some 50,000 clones; less than 85% were seen once. Sequencing used peripheral blood. The receptors shown here come from a man in his fifties with active COVID-19.

As DNA, the CDR3 is TGCGCCAGCAGCCAAGATTTGTGGGACAGGGGGACTAGCAACTATGGCTACACCTTC. Translated: CASSQDLWDRGTSNYGYTF. V is TRBV4-1 and J is TRBJ1-2; 11 positions match TRBD1. CDR3 length: 19 residues. The germline gives CDR1 MGHRA, CDR2 YSYEKL. With V trimmed by 0 bases and J by 2 bases, 11 bases remained unmatched.

The rearrangement joins TRBV7-2 to TRBJ1-3, with 7 bases that match TRBD1. Germline CDR1 SGHTA, CDR2 FQGNSA. J was trimmed by 0 bases and V by 5 bases; bases with no gene match: 13. The CDR3 covers 18 residues. The CDR3 spells CASSGRLPTGNSGNTIYF. For the CDR3, the DNA is TGTGCCAGCAGCGGACGATTACCGACAGGGAACTCTGGAAACACCATATATTTT.

V and J are TRBV29-1 and TRBJ2-7, with unresolved D. The CDR3 has 11 amino acids. The germline gives CDR1 SQVTM, CDR2 ANQGSEA. The V end was cut by 4 bases, the J end by 0 bases, with 4 bases between. CDR3 DNA sequence: TGCAGCGTTGTAATCTCCTACGAGCAGTACTTC. It is translated as CSVVISYEQYF.

About this clone: At one end the junction does not follow the germline gene, possibly because of a read error. The gene calls are TRBV24-1 and TRBJ2-1, with 8 nucleotides matching TRBD1. The CDR3 extends over 16 amino acids. CDR1 and CDR2 from the germline V gene are KGHDR and SFDVKD. For the CDR3, the DNA is TGTGCCACCAGTGAAGTCCCGGGACAGGCCTATAATGAGCAGTTCTTC. It is translated as CATSEVPGQAYNEQFF.

This chain uses TRBV5-1 with TRBJ2-7; TRBD2 aligns across 7 bases. Germline values: CDR1 SGHRS, CDR2 YFSETQ. The CDR3 covers 14 residues. Trimming took 4 bases from V and 0 from J; bases not matched to a gene: 4. CDR3 sequence reads: CASSPSGVSYEQYF. CDR3 DNA: TGCGCCAGCAGCCCAAGCGGGGTCTCCTACGAGCAGTACTTC.

In DNA, the CDR3 is TGTGCCAGTAGTCCTCCACTCCGGACAGTTTCCCGTGGCTACACCTTC. Its protein product is CASSPPLRTVSRGYTF. This chain links TRBV19 with TRBJ1-2, with D possibly TRBD1 on 6 matching bases. Germline CDR1 reads LNHDA; CDR2 reads SQIVND (reference sequence). Trimming left V 5 bases short and J 7 bases short, with 23 bases between. The CDR3 runs to 16 residues.

The J gene is TRBJ1-2, the V gene TRBV29-1, with TRBD1 as a possible D gene (5 bases). Germline V CDR1 and CDR2: SQVTM, ANQGSEA. V was clipped by 5 bases and J by 6 bases, with 13 bases between them. The CDR3 loop spans 12 amino acids. CDR3 bases: TGCAGCGTTTATCGTCCGGGGGATGGCTACACCTTC. Translated, it gives CSVYRPGDGYTF. Complete variable domain (other parts from reference TRBV29-1 and TRBJ1-2): SAVISQKPSRDICQRGTSLTIQCQVDSQVTMMFWYRQQPGQSLTLIATANQGSEATYESGFVIDKFPISRPNLTFSTLTVSNMSPEDSSIYLCSVYRPGDGYTFGSGTRLTVV.

This chain links TRBV5-6 with TRBJ2-7; D gene unclear. The CDR3 extends over 13 amino acids. Trimming removed 4 bases from V and 3 bases from J, with 11 bases in between. CDR1 and CDR2 (germline): SGHDT, YYEEEE. CDR3 amino acids: CASSNDIYYEQYF. The CDR3 DNA is TGTGCCAGCAGCAATGACATTTACTACGAGCAGTACTTC.

V is TRBV2 and J is TRBJ2-7; weak D call: TRBD1 (6 bases). Germline V gene lookup returns CDR1 SNHLY and CDR2 FYNNEI. V lost 5 bases and J 1 base, leaving 9 bases between the germline ends. The CDR3 contains 13 residues. CDR3 bases: TGTGCCAGCAGTACCGGACAGTCCTACGAGCAGTACTTC. Protein: CASSTGQSYEQYF.

This clone was picked up one time. This chain uses TRBV9 with TRBJ2-5, with D possibly matching TRBD2 (5 bases). V was trimmed by 4 bases and J by 2 bases, leaving 12 bases between them. The CDR3 covers 14 residues. CDR1 is SGDLS and CDR2 is YYNGEE in the germline V gene. In DNA form, the CDR3 reads TGTGCCAGCAGCCCCCCGGACTCGCAAGAGACCCAGTACTTC. It is translated as CASSPPDSQETQYF. Filled out from reference TRBV9 and TRBJ2-5, the complete variable domain reads DSGVTQTPKHLITATGQRVTLRCSPRSGDLSVYWYQQSLDQGLQFLIQYYNGEERAKGNILERFSAQQFPDLHSELNLSSLELGDSALYFCASSPPDSQETQYFGPGTRLLVL.

The chain's CDR3 is CASSFQRDGQPQHF. The CDR3 region has the DNA TGTGCCAGTAGTTTTCAGAGGGATGGTCAGCCCCAGCATTTT. The V gene is TRBV19, the J gene TRBJ1-5; D is undetermined. The CDR3 consists of 14 residues. Germline CDR1 and CDR2: LNHDA and SQIVND (reference sequence). V lost 5 bases to trimming and J lost 6 bases, with 14 bases between them. The full variable domain, completed using reference TRBV19 and TRBJ1-5, is DGGITQSPKYLFRKEGQNVTLSCEQNLNHDAMYWYRQDPGQGLRLIYYSQIVNDFQKGDIAEGYSVSREKKESFPLTVTSAQKNPTAFYLCASSFQRDGQPQHFGDGTRLSIL.

The V and J genes are TRBV21-1 and TRBJ2-1; TRBD1 reflects the table's D call only, with no check against the DNA. TRBV21-1 is shown as a pseudogene. This CDR3 has 18 amino acids. Here the CDR3 reads CASSKTRPAGGLFNEQFF. The CDR3 DNA reads as TGTGCCAGCAGCAAAACCCGGCCGGCAGGGGGCCTTTTCAATGAGCAGTTCTTC.